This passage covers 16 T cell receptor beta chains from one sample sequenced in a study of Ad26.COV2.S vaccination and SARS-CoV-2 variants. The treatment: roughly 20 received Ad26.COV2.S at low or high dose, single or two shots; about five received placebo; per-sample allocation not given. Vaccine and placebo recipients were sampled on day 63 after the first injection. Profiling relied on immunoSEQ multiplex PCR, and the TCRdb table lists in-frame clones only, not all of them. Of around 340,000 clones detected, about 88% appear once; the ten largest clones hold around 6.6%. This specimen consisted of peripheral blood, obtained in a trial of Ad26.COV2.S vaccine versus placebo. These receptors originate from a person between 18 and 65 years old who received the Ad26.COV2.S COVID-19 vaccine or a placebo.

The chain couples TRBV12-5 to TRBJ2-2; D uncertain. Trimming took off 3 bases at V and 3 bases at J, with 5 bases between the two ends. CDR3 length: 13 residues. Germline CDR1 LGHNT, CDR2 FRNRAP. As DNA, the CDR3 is TGTGCTAGTGGTTTAATTGACACCGGGGAGCTGTTTTTT. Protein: CASGLIDTGELFF.

The chain's CDR3 is CASSSHPPGQGAYGYTF. In DNA, the CDR3 is TGCGCCAGCAGCTCTCATCCCCCTGGACAGGGGGCTTATGGCTACACCTTC. The chain couples TRBV5-1 to TRBJ1-2; 11 bases are shared with TRBD1. Per germline, CDR1 SGHRS and CDR2 YFSETQ. V shed 3 bases, J shed 5 bases, and the junction held 12 bases outside the gene matches. The length of the CDR3 is 17 residues.

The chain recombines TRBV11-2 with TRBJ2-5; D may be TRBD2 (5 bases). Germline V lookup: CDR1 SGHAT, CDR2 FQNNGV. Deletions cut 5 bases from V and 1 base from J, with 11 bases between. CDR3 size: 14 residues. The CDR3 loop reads CASSPEGPQETQYF. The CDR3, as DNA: TGTGCCAGCAGCCCAGAGGGCCCCCAAGAGACCCAGTACTTC. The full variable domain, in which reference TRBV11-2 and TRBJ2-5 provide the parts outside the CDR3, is EAGVAQSPRYKIIEKRQSVAFWCNPISGHATLYWYQQILGQGPKLLIQFQNNGVVDDSQLPKDRFSAERLKGVDSTLKIQPAKLEDSAVYLCASSPEGPQETQYFGPGTRLLVL.

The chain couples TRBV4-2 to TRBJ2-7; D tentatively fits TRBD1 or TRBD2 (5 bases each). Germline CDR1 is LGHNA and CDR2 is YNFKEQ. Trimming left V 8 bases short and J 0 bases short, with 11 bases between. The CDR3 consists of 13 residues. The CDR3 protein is CASHGADSYEQYF. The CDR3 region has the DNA TGTGCCAGCCACGGGGCCGACTCCTACGAGCAGTACTTC.

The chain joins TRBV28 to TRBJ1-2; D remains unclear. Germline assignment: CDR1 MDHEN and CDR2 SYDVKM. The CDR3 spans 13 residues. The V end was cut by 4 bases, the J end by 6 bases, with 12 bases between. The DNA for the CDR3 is TGTGCCAGCAGTTCTTTGTTCTATAATGGCTACACCTTC. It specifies CASSSLFYNGYTF.

This CDR3 reads CALQDSTDTQYF. The CDR3 region has the DNA TGTGCCCTACAGGATAGCACAGATACGCAGTATTTT. The gene calls are TRBV10-3 and TRBJ2-3; D is perhaps TRBD1 (5 bases). Germline V gives CDR1 ENHRY, CDR2 SYGVKD. The CDR3 loop spans 12 amino acids. Between the trimmed V and J ends, which lost 11 bases and 0 bases, there was a span of 9 bases.

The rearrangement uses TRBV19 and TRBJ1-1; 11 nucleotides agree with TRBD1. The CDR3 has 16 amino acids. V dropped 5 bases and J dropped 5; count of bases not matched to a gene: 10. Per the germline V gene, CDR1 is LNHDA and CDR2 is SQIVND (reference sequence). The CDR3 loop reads CASSSSGTGGKTEAFF. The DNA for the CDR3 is TGTGCCAGTAGTTCTTCCGGGACAGGGGGAAAAACTGAAGCTTTCTTT.

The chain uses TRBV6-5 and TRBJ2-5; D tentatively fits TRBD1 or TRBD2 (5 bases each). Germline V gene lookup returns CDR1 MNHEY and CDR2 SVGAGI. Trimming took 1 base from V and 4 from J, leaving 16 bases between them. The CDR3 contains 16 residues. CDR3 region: CASSYFGTLGRETQYF. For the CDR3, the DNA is TGTGCCAGCAGTTACTTCGGGACCTTAGGTCGAGAGACCCAGTACTTC.

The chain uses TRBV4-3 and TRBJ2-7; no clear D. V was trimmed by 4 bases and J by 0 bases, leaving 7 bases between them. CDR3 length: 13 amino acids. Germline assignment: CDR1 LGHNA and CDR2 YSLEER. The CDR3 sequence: CASSPSVSYEQYF. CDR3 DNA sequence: TGCGCCAGCAGCCCGTCCGTCTCCTACGAGCAGTACTTC.

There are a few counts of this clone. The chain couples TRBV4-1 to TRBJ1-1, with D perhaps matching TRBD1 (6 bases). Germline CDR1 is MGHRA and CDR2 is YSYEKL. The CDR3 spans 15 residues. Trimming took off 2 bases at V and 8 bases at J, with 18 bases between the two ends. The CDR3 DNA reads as TGCGCCAGCAGCCAACAAGGAGGGGGGGCCGAGGAAGCTTTCTTT. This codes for CASSQQGGGAEEAFF.

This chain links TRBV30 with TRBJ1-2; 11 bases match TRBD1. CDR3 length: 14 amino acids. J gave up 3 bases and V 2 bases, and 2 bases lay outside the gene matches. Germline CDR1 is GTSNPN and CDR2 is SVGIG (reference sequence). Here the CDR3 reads CAWSRTGGYYGYTF. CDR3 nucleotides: TGTGCCTGGAGTAGGACAGGGGGCTACTATGGCTACACCTTC.

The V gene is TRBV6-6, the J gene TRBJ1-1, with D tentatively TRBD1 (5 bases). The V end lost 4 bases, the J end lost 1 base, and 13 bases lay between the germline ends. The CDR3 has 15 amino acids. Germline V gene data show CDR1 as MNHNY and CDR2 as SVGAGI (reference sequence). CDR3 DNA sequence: TGTGCCAGCAGTTCCCAACGTGGGGGGAACACTGAAGCTTTCTTT. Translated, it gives CASSSQRGGNTEAFF.

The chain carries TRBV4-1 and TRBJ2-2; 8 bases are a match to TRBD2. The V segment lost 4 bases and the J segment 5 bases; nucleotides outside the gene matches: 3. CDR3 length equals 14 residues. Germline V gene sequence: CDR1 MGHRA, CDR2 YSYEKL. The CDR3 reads CASSPGLATGELFF. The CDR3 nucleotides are TGCGCCAGCAGCCCTGGACTAGCAACCGGGGAGCTGTTTTTT.

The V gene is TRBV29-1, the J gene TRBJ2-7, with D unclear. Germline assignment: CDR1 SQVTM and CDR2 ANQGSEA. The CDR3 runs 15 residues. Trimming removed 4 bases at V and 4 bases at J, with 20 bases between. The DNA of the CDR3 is TGCAGCGTTGGCCCTCGGGCCCCCGGCGAATACGAGCAGTACTTC. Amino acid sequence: CSVGPRAPGEYEQYF.

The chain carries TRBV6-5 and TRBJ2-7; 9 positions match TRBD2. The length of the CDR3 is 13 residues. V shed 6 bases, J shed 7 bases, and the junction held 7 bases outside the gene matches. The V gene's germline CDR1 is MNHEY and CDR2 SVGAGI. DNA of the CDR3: TGTGCCAGCAGCGATGGGACTAGCATTGAGCAGTACTTC. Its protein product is CASSDGTSIEQYF.

CDR3 sequence: CASSLTAGRGNTIYF. The CDR3 DNA is TGTGCCAGCAGCTTAACCGCGGGAAGGGGAAACACCATATATTTT. The chain recombines TRBV7-3 with TRBJ1-3; D ambiguous. CDR3 size: 15 residues. Trimming removed 0 bases at V and 4 bases at J, with 10 bases between. Germline CDR1 SGHTA, CDR2 FQGTGA. The whole variable domain, remainder taken from reference TRBV7-3 and TRBJ1-3, is GAGVSQTPSNKVTEKGKYVELRCDPISGHTALYWYRQSLGQGPEFLIYFQGTGAADDSGLPNDRFFAVRPEGSVSTLKIQRTERGDSAVYLCASSLTAGRGNTIYFGEGSWLTVV.